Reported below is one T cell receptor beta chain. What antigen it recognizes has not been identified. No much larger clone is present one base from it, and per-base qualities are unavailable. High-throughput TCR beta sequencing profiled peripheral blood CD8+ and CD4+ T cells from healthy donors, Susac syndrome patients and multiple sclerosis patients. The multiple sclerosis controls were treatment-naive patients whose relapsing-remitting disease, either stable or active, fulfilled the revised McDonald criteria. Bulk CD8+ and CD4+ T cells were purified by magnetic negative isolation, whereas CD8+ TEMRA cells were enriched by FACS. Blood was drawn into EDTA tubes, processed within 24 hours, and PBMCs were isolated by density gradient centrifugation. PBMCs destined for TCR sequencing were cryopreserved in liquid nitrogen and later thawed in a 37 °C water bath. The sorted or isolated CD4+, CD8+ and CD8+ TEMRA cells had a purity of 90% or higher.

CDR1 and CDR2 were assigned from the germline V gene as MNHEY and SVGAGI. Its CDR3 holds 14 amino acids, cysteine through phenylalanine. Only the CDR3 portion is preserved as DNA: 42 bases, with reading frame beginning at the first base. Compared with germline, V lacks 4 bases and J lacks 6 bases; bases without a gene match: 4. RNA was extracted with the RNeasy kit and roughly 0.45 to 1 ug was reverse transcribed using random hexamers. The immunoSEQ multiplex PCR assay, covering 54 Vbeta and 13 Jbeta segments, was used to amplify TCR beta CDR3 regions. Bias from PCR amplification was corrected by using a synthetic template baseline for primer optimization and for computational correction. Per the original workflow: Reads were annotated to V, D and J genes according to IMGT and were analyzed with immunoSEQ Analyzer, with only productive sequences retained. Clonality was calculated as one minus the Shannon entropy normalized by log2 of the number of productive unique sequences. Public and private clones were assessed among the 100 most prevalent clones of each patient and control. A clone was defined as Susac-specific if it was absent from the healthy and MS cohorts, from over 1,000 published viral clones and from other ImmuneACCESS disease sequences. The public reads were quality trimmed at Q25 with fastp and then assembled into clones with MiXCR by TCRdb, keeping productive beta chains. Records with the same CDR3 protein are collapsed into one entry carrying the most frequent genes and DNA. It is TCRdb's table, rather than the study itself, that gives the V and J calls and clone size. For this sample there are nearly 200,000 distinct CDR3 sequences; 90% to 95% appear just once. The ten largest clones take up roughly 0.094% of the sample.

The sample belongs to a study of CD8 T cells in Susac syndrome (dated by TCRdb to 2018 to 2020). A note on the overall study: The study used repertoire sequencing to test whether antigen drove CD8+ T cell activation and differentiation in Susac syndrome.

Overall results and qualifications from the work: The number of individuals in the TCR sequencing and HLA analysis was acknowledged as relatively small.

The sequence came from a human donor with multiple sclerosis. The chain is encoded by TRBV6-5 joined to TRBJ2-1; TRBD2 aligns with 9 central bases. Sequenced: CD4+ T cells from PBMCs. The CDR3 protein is CASSSLAGFNEQFF. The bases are TGTGCCAGCAGTTCGCTAGCGGGATTCAATGAGCAGTTCTTC.